What follows are 20 T cell receptor beta chains derived from one specimen sequenced in a study of control samples from healthy donors and cancer patients. Clones were read by immunoSEQ multiplex PCR, and TCRdb kept only the in-frame ones, dropping some. The top ten hold around 2.5% of the sample, which has under 150,000 clones, 93% seen once. Input material: blood. These receptors all come from a man younger than 45 in good health.

The V gene is TRBV7-2, the J gene TRBJ1-1, with D perhaps TRBD1 (6 bases). The CDR3 runs 13 residues. The germline gives CDR1 SGHTA, CDR2 FQGNSA. V lost 7 bases and J lost 4, with 13 bases in between. The CDR3 loop reads CASTGGAATEAFF. CDR3 sequence (DNA): TGTGCCAGCACGGGGGGGGCGGCCACTGAAGCTTTCTTT.

J is TRBJ2-7 and V is TRBV7-9; D remains ambiguous. The germline gives CDR1 SEHNR, CDR2 FQNEAQ (reference sequence). The V end lost 1 base, the J end lost 0 bases, and 10 bases lay between the germline ends. There are 15 residues in the CDR3. CDR3 region: CASSLDAVPSYEQYV. The CDR3 region has the DNA TGTGCCAGCAGCTTAGATGCAGTTCCCTCCTACGAGCAGTACGTC.

This sequence joins TRBV6-5 and TRBJ2-2; unclear D gene. Trimming pared 6 bases from V and 1 base from J, leaving 12 bases between. Germline CDR1 and CDR2: MNHEY and SVGAGI. The CDR3 extends over 15 amino acids. This CDR3 is CASRVYRRNTGELFF. CDR3 coding DNA: TGTGCCAGCAGGGTGTATAGGAGGAACACCGGGGAGCTGTTTTTT.

The chain employs TRBV5-5 and TRBJ2-7; no clear D. Germline CDR1 reads SGHKS; CDR2 reads YYEKEE (reference sequence). V lost 0 bases and J lost 0, with 7 bases in between. The CDR3 is 14 amino acids. The CDR3 reads CASSLVPASYEQYV. CDR3 bases: TGTGCCAGCAGCTTGGTGCCAGCCTCCTACGAGCAGTACGTC.

J is TRBJ1-3 and V is TRBV12-5; D perhaps matches TRBD1 (6 bases). With 5 bases removed from V and 2 bases from J, the gap between germline ends came to 10 bases. This CDR3 spans 14 amino acids. Germline CDR1 and CDR2: LGHNT and FRNRAP. In nucleotides, the CDR3 is TGTGCTAGTGGTCTCAGGGGTACTGGAAACACCATATATTTT. Its translation: CASGLRGTGNTIYF.

V usage is TRBV5-4 and J usage is TRBJ2-7, with D perhaps TRBD2 (5 bases). The CDR3 has 13 residues. The germline V gene has CDR1 SGHNT and CDR2 YYREEE (reference sequence). Between the trimmed V and J ends, which lost 2 bases and 9 bases, there was a span of 15 bases. The CDR3 DNA is TGTGCCAGCAGCTTAACTCCCATAGAGGGGCAGTACGTC. This encodes CASSLTPIEGQYV.

This clone was found once. The V and J genes are TRBV6-5 and TRBJ1-3; a possible D gene is TRBD1 (6 bases). The CDR3 runs to 14 residues. Trimming left V 7 bases short and J 0 bases short, with 10 bases between. The germline gives CDR1 MNHEY, CDR2 SVGAGI. The CDR3 protein is CASMKGHSGNTIYF. CDR3 nucleotides: TGTGCCAGCATGAAGGGACACTCTGGAAACACCATATATTTT.

The genes are TRBV27 and TRBJ1-6; D remains ambiguous. Trimming stripped 6 bases from V and 0 bases from J, with 15 bases between. This CDR3 has 17 amino acids. The germline gives CDR1 MNHEY, CDR2 SMNVEV (reference sequence). The CDR3 DNA is TGTGCCAGCAGATTCACTTATAGGAGCTCCTATAATTCACCCCTCCACTTT. The encoded protein is CASRFTYRSSYNSPLHF.

The V and J genes are TRBV7-3 and TRBJ2-2; D is ambiguous. Trimming stripped 5 bases from V and 4 bases from J, with 17 bases between. The CDR3 runs to 16 residues. Looked up from germline, CDR1 is SGHTA and CDR2 is FQGTGA. As DNA, the CDR3 is TGTGCCAGCAGCCAGACCCGGAAGGATAGCACCGGGGAGCTGTTTTTT. Protein: CASSQTRKDSTGELFF.

The chain joins TRBV5-5 to TRBJ2-1; D not resolved. This CDR3 region has 14 residues. V was pared by 4 bases and J by 5 bases, with 13 bases between. Germline CDR1 SGHKS, CDR2 YYEKEE (reference sequence). CDR3 in DNA: TGTGCCAGCAGCCTGGCAATCCGTAACAATGAGCAGTTCTTC. Translating it yields CASSLAIRNNEQFF. Full variable domain (remainder filled in from reference TRBV5-5 and TRBJ2-1): DAGVTQSPTHLIKTRGQQVTLRCSPISGHKSVSWYQQVLGQGPQFIFQYYEKEERGRGNFPDRFSARQFPNYSSELNVNALLLGDSALYLCASSLAIRNNEQFFGPGTRLTVL.

The chain is built from TRBV23-1 and TRBJ2-5; D may match TRBD1 or TRBD2 (5 bases each). TRBV23-1 is identified as an open reading frame with a role that is uncertain. The CDR3 is 19 amino acids. V was trimmed by 1 base and J by 1 base, leaving 22 bases between them. CDR3 sequence: CASSQLDMTERRSQETQYF. The CDR3 nucleotides read TGCGCCAGCAGTCAATTGGACATGACCGAGCGGCGTAGCCAAGAGACCCAGTACTTC.

This clone has only one observation. The V call is TRBV7-2, the J call TRBJ2-7; D unresolved. The CDR3 is 13 amino acids. Germline assignment: CDR1 SGHTA and CDR2 FQGNSA. The CDR3 DNA follows: TGTGCCAGCAGCATAGCTAGGATGAACGAGCAGTACGTC. Amino acid sequence: CASSIARMNEQYV.

V gene TRBV5-1 combines with J gene TRBJ2-1; TRBD1 aligns across 7 bases. The ends lost 1 base at V and 7 bases at J; junction bases unmatched: 5. This CDR3 is built from 14 residues. The V gene's germline CDR1 is SGHRS and CDR2 YFSETQ. The CDR3: CASSLPSTGNEQFF. In DNA form, the CDR3 reads TGCGCCAGCAGCTTGCCATCGACAGGGAATGAGCAGTTCTTC.

This clone was detected only once. The chain joins TRBV10-2 to TRBJ1-6; TRBD1 matches at 7 bases. V was pared by 4 bases and J by 9 bases, with 6 bases of the junction left unmatched. This CDR3 has 14 residues. Germline CDR1 and CDR2: WSHSY and SAAADI. CDR3 region: CASSVTGFGSPLHF. The CDR3 DNA follows: TGCGCCAGCAGTGTGACAGGGTTTGGTTCACCCCTCCACTTT.

The chain links TRBV7-9 to TRBJ1-1; D not certain. This CDR3 contains 16 residues. Trimming took 1 base from V and 2 from J, leaving 14 bases between them. CDR1 is SEHNR and CDR2 is FQNEAQ in the germline V gene (reference sequence). The CDR3 reads CASSLGFAATNTEAFF. In DNA, the CDR3 is TGTGCCAGCAGCTTAGGGTTCGCGGCAACCAACACTGAAGCTTTCTTT.

The chain links TRBV12-5 to TRBJ2-7; no firm D call. CDR1 is LGHNT, CDR2 FRNRAP, per germline. This CDR3 is built from 12 residues. CDR3 sequence reads: CASKKGISEQYV. CDR3 nucleotides: TGTGCGTCAAAAAAAGGGATCTCCGAGCAGTACGTC.

This chain joins TRBV9 and TRBJ2-1, with 9 bases aligning to TRBD1. The CDR3 runs to 16 residues. The trim removed 1 base at V and 4 bases at J, leaving 6 bases unmatched. Germline CDR1 SGDLS, CDR2 YYNGEE. Written as DNA, the CDR3 is TGTGCCAGCAGCGTACGAGGGACAGGGTCTTACAATGAGCAGTTCTTC. This sequence encodes CASSVRGTGSYNEQFF.

The table lists this clone with a count of one. The J gene is TRBJ1-2, the V gene TRBV7-2; a weak D match, TRBD1 (6 bases). Germline-derived CDR1 and CDR2 are SGHTA and FQGNSA. This CDR3 has 14 residues. V lost 4 bases, J lost 7 bases, and 16 bases lay in between. CDR3 amino acids: CASSSDRWTGGYTF. CDR3 DNA: TGTGCCAGCAGCTCCGACAGGTGGACGGGTGGCTACACCTTC. The full variable domain, completed using reference TRBV7-2 and TRBJ1-2, is GAGVSQSPSNKVTEKGKDVELRCDPISGHTALYWYRQSLGQGLEFLIYFQGNSAPDKSGLPSDRFSAERTGGSVSTLTIQRTQQEDSAVYLCASSSDRWTGGYTFGSGTRLTVV.

This chain links TRBV10-3 with TRBJ2-1; D ambiguous. CDR1 is ENHRY, CDR2 SYGVKD, per germline. The CDR3 loop spans 15 amino acids. V was trimmed by 2 bases and J by 7 bases, leaving 15 bases between them. CDR3 protein: CAISEPLNPGNEQFF. The CDR3 bases are TGTGCCATCAGTGAGCCCCTAAATCCCGGGAATGAGCAGTTCTTC.

V gene TRBV7-8 combines with J gene TRBJ2-6; 9 bases match TRBD2. V was clipped by 4 bases and J by 2 bases; unmatched bases: 3. CDR3 length equals 16 residues. The V gene's germline CDR1 is SGHVS and CDR2 FQNEAQ. The CDR3 DNA is TGTGCCAGCAGCTCGCGGGAGGGGGCTGGGGCCAACGTCCTGACTTTC. This gives the protein CASSSREGAGANVLTF.